This T cell receptor (beta chain) was recorded in a study of T cells after yellow fever vaccination. Study-level background: Fractions containing few cells were prepared with SMART-Seq v4 Ultra Low Input.

V was pared by 7 bases and J by 5 bases, with 29 bases between. Germline V gene data show CDR1 as GTSNPN and CDR2 as SVGIG (reference sequence). The CDR3 is 17 amino acids. Regarding the study as a whole: Post-booster reappearance was seen for most primary-vaccination clones (roughly 97% CD4, around 90% CD8). Relatively few clonotypes were ones that appeared in both CD4 and CD8 compartments.

This clonotype was counted at least ten times. Its antigen is undetermined. A universal primer site and UMIs were added as TCR cDNA was made by 5'RACE template switching. MiXCR, applied by TCRdb to the 5' RACE reads, yields one record per CDR3 protein. The profile shows 250,000 to 400,000 distinct CDR3 sequences, about 4.5% of them singletons. The source was PBMCs, collected 15 days after the yellow fever booster vaccination. The rearrangement joins TRBV30 to TRBJ1-1; D unclear. This clonotype was obtained from a man between 18 and 29 years old who received the YFV17D yellow fever vaccine. The CDR3 spells CALQRKWKIDRMTEAFF. The CDR3 bases are TGTGCCTTGCAAAGGAAATGGAAGATAGATAGGATGACTGAAGCTTTCTTT.